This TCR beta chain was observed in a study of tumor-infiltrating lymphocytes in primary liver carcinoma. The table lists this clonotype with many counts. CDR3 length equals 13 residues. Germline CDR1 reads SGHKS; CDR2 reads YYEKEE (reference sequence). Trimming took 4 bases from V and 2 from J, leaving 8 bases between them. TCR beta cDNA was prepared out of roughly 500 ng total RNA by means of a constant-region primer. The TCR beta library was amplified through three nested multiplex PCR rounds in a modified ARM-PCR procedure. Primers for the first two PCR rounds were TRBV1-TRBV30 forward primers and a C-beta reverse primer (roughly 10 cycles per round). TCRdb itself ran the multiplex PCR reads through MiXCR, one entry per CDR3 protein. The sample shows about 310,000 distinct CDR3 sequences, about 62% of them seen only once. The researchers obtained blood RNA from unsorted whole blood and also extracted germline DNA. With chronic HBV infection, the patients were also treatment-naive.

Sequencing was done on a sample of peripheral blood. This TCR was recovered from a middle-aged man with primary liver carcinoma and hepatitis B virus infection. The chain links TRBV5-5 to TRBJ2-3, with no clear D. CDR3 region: CASSHPNTDTQYF. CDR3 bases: TGTGCCAGCAGCCACCCTAACACAGATACGCAGTATTTT.